The present T cell receptor beta chain was sequenced within a study of blood T cell repertoires in COVID-19. The germline V gene encodes CDR1 LGHDT and CDR2 YNNKEL (reference sequence). The V and J ends lost 5 bases and 8 bases respectively, with 19 bases between them. The CDR3 covers 15 residues. Some clones are missing from TCRdb's copy, which holds only in-frame ones; the method was immunoSEQ multiplex PCR. The sample lists 450,000 or so clones; roughly 89% were seen once. The chain carries TRBV3-1 (or the pseudogene TRBV3-2) and TRBJ2-1, with TRBD2 as a possible D gene (7 bases). The material sequenced was peripheral blood. The sequence was collected from a man younger than 30 with COVID-19, enrolled during active disease. CDR3 nucleotides: TGTGCCAGCAGCTTAACGGGGGGCCCCTCCGATGAGCAGTTCTTC. Protein: CASSLTGGPSDEQFF.